This note documents a single T cell receptor beta chain sequence. These data are taken from a study of T cell responses to AZD1222 COVID-19 vaccine. V shed 5 bases and J shed 4 bases, with 9 bases lying between them. This CDR3 spans 12 amino acids. Germline CDR1 is LNHDA and CDR2 is SQIVND (reference sequence). Assay: immunoSEQ multiplex PCR; the TCRdb copy retains only in-frame clones and omits some. Of some 150,000 clones detected, 90% to 95% appear once; the ten largest clones hold roughly 3.8%. The V call is TRBV19, the J call TRBJ2-7; D possibly corresponds to TRBD1 (5 bases). The sample here was peripheral blood, taken on day 0 of AZD1222 vaccination. The clonotype originates from an adult in good health. CDR3 in DNA: TGTGCCAGTAGTCCCCAGGGATACGAGCAGTACTTC. Amino acid sequence: CASSPQGYEQYF.